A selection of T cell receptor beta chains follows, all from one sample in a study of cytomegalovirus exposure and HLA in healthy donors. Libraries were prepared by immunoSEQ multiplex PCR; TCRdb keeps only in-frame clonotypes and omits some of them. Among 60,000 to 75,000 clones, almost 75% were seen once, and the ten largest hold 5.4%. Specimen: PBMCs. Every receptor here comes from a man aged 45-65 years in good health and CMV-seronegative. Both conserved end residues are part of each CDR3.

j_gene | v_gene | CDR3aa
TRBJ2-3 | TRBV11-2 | CASSLAGGRDTQYF
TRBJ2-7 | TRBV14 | CASSQDVGDYEQYF
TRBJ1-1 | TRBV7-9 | CASSPPGQWAEAFF
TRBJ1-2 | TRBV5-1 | CASSWDREHGYTF
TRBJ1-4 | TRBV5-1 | CASSPGQYNEKLFF
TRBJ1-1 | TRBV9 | CASSVAGGANTEAFF
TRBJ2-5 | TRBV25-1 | CASSYRGSQTQYF
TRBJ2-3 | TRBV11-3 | CASTLGRGGLDTQYF
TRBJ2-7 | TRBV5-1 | CASSLEDRYYEQYF
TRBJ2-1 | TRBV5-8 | CASSLIGGFEQFF
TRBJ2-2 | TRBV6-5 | CASSYGRAGELFF
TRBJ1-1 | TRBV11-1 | CASRGTGGNTEAFF
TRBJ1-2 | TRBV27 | CASRKQGENYGYTF
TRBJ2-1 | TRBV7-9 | CASSLGDRYNEQFF
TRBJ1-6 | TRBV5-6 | CASSLFRGARNSPLHF
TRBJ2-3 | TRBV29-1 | CSVDGPDTQYF
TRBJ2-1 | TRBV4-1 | CASSQGGRGHKSEQFF
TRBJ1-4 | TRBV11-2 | CASSLEQPTLRYATNEKLFF
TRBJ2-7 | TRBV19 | CASKPWGGAYEQYF
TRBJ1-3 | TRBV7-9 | CASSGDSRNTIYF
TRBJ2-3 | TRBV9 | CASSTSADTQYF
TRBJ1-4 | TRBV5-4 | CASSWTLGGGDEKLFF
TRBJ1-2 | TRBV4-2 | CASSQGESATGYTF
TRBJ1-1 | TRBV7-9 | CASSMTGVRSTEAFF
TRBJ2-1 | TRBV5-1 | CASSLAGTSGEDEQFF
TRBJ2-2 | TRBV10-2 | CASSWEATGELFF
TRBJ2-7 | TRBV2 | CASSPVSYEQYF
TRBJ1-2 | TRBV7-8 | CASSLASTAEFHNYGYTF
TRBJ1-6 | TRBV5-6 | CASSPPDRDSPLHF
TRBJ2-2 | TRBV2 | CASSEGGGGTFGGELSF
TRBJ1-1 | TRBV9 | CASSGQGNTEAFF
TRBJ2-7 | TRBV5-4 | CASSLTGTFLGQYF
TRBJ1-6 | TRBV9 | CASSVGRNSPLHF
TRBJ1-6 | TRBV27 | CASSSIDYNSPLHF
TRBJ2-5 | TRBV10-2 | CASSAPRGGAETQYF
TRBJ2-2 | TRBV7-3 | CASRVDRVTGELFF
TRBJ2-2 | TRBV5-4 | CASSPLGTLTGELFF
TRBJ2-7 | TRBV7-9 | CSSSFQDGEQYF
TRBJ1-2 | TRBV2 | CASSNRGLNYGYTF
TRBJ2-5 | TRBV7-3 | CASSLTGTGGGETQYF
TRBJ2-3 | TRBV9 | CASSVGGGGGADTQYF
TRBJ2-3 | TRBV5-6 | CASSPPAGVDTDTQYF